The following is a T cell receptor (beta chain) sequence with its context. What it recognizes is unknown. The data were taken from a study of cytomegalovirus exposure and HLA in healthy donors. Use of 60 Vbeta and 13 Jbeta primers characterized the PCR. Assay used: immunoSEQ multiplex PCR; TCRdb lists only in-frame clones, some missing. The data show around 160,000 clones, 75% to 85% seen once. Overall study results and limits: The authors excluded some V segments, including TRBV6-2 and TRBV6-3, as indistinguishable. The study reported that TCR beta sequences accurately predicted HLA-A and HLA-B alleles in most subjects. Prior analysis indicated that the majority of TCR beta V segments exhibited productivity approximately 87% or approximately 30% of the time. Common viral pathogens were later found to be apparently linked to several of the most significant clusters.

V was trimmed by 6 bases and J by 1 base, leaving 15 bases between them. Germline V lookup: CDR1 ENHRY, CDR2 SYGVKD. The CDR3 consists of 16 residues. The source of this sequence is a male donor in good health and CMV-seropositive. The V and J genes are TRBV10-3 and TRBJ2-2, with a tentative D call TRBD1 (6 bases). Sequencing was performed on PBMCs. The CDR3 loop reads CAIREQGGVNTGELFF. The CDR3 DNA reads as TGTGCCATCAGGGAACAGGGTGGAGTGAACACCGGGGAGCTGTTTTTT.